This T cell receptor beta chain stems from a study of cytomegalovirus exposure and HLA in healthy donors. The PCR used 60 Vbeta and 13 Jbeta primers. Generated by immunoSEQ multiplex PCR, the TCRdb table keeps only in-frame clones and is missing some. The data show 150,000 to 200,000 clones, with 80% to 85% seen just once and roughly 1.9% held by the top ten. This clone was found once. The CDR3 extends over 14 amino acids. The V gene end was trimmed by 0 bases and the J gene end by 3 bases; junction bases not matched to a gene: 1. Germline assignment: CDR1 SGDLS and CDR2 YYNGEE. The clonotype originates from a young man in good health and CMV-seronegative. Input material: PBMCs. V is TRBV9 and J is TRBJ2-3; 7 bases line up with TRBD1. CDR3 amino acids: CASSVGQGTDTQYF. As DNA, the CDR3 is TGTGCCAGCAGCGTAGGACAGGGAACAGATACGCAGTATTTT.